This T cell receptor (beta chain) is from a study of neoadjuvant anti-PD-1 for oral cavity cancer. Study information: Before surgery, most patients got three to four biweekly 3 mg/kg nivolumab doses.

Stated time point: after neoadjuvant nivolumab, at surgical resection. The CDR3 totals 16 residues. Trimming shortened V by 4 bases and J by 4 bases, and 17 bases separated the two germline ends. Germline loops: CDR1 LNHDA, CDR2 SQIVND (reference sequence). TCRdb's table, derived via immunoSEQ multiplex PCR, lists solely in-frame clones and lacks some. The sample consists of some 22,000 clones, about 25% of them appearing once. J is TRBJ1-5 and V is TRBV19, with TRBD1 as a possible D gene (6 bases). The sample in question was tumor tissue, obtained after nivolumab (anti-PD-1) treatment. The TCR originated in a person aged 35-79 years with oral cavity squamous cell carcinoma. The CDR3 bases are TGTGCCAGTAGTACGGGGGCAGGGCGACGGAATCAGCCCCAGCATTTT. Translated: CASSTGAGRRNQPQHF.